Following are 32 T cell receptor beta chains from one sample sequenced in a study of T cell clonality in common variable immunodeficiency. Whole-study findings and limits: Fewer deletions and N-nucleotide insertions were reportedly seen in common variable immunodeficiency TCR beta sequences.

These TCRs' antigens remain unknown. Data came from immunoSEQ multiplex PCR; TCRdb stores just in-frame clones and leaves some out. The repertoire consists of about 12,000 clones, none detected only once. The sample comprised peripheral blood mononuclear cells. Receptors originate from a human donor with common variable immunodeficiency.

The sample holds a few counts of this clone. CDR3 DNA, as far as it was read: TGTGCCTGGAAAAAACGGGATACG. Protein: CAWKKRDT. The entire CDR3 reads CAWKKRDTQYF. The chain couples TRBV30 to TRBJ2-3; D gene unclear. The CDR3 end falls 3 residues outside the read, so it is completed with the germline J gene. CDR1 and CDR2 (germline): GTSNPN, SVGIG (reference sequence). Trimming took 4 bases from V and 6 from J, leaving 8 bases between them. The CDR3 consists of 11 residues.

On this clone: Sequencing ends 3 residues short of the CDR3 end; the germline J gene provides the rest. This chain uses TRBV2 with TRBJ2-3; TRBD1 might be the D (5 bases). CDR1 is SNHLY and CDR2 is FYNNEI in the germline V gene. Trimming cost V 5 bases and J 6 bases, with 9 bases left between them. The CDR3 length is 12 residues. The CDR3 bases that were read are TGTGCCAGCAGTAAGGGGCACGATACG. The encoded protein is CASSKGHDT. The full CDR3 is CASSKGHDTQYF.

Turning to this clone: The read terminates 3 residues ahead of where the CDR3 ends, so the germline J gene completes it. The rearrangement joins TRBV30 to TRBJ2-1, with D unresolved. The CDR3 totals 13 residues. Germline V gene sequence: CDR1 GTSNPN, CDR2 SVGIG (reference sequence). V was clipped by 0 bases and J by 4 bases, with 7 bases between them. The DNA read from the CDR3 is TGTGCCTGGAGTGTTTTCAGATACAATGAG. It encodes CAWSVFRYNE. The CDR3 in its entirety is CAWSVFRYNEQFF.

Points on this clone: The CDR3 goes on 3 residues after the read ends, and that part is filled in from the germline J gene. The chain couples TRBV30 to TRBJ1-2, with D maybe TRBD1 (5 bases). Per germline, CDR1 GTSNPN and CDR2 SVGIG (reference sequence). The CDR3 sequence is 15 residues long. The V and J ends lost 0 bases and 4 bases respectively, with 15 bases between them. The CDR3 region is CAWSVGVSGGYGYTF. The DNA read from the CDR3 is TGTGCCTGGAGTGTAGGCGTGTCCGGGGGCTATGGC.

The part of the CDR3 DNA that was read is TGTGCCAGTATACCCCTAGCGGGGTACACCGGGGAG. Translated, it gives CASIPLAGYTGE. Given in full, the CDR3 is CASIPLAGYTGELFF. This sequence joins TRBV19 and TRBJ2-2; TRBD2 matches at 9 bases. The read terminates 3 residues ahead of where the CDR3 ends, so the germline J gene completes it. Germline lookup yields CDR1 LNHDA and CDR2 SQIVND (reference sequence). This CDR3 is 15 amino acids long. With 7 bases clipped from V and 3 bases from J, the junction kept 6 bases outside the gene matches.

This clone was found a few times. The read ends 3 residues shy of where the CDR3 ends; the end is completed using the germline J gene. The V and J genes are TRBV2 and TRBJ1-5; 7 nucleotides align to TRBD1. Germline V gene data show CDR1 as SNHLY and CDR2 as FYNNEI. The junction had 2 bases not matched to a gene; V was cut back by 2 bases and J by 4 bases. There are 14 residues in the CDR3. Incomplete CDR3 DNA: TGTGCCAGCAGTGAATTACAGGGGAATCAGCCC. Its translation is CASSELQGNQP. The whole CDR3 reads CASSELQGNQPQHF.

Note on this clone: The CDR3 end is not reached by the read, which stops 3 residues before it; the germline J gene fills it in. This sample also contains other DNA sequences that code for the same CDR3. V gene TRBV30 combines with J gene TRBJ1-1, with a possible D match to TRBD1 (5 bases). Germline-derived CDR1 and CDR2 are GTSNPN and SVGIG (reference sequence). The V end was cut by 5 bases, the J end by 1 base, with 8 bases between. The CDR3 has 12 amino acids. CDR3 loop: CAWSQGNTEAFF. The covered CDR3 bases are TGTGCCTGGTCTCAGGGGAACACTGAA.

This clone was picked up a small number of times. The read falls 3 residues short of the CDR3 end, and the missing part is taken from the germline J gene. This sequence joins TRBV19 and TRBJ2-5, with TRBD1 as a possible D gene (6 bases). V dropped 3 bases and J dropped 6 bases, with 17 bases sitting between them. The V gene's germline CDR1 is LNHDA and CDR2 SQIVND (reference sequence). The CDR3 sequence is 15 residues long. Partial CDR3 DNA: TGTGCCAGTAGTATCTTCTGGACAGATGGGAAGACC. Amino acids: CASSIFWTDGKT. The full CDR3 protein is CASSIFWTDGKTQYF.

This clone was detected a few times. The sequence runs out 3 residues before the end of the CDR3; the remainder is reconstructed from the germline J gene. The chain combines TRBV2 with TRBJ1-2; 7 bases match TRBD1. Per germline, CDR1 SNHLY and CDR2 FYNNEI. This CDR3 has 12 residues. The CDR3 here is CASSGTASYYTF. The DNA read from the CDR3 is TGTGCCAGCAGCGGGACAGCGTCTTAC.

In its sample, this clone was seen a few times. Sequencing ends 3 residues short of the CDR3 end; the germline J gene provides the rest. The rearrangement links TRBV18 to TRBJ1-2, with 9 bases fitting TRBD1. The trim removed 3 bases at V and 7 bases at J, leaving 9 bases unmatched. The CDR3 loop spans 15 amino acids. Germline CDR1 and CDR2: KGHSH and LQKENI. The CDR3 bases that were read are TGTGCCAGCTCACCGACAAGGACAGGGGTTAGTGGC. Amino acids: CASSPTRTGVSG. The complete CDR3 reads CASSPTRTGVSGYTF. Together with reference TRBV18 and TRBJ1-2, the CDR3 gives the full variable domain: NAGVMQNPRHLVRRRGQEARLRCSPMKGHSHVYWYRQLPEEGLKFMVYLQKENIIDESGMPKERFSAEFPKEGPSILRIQQVVRGDSAAYFCASSPTRTGVSGYTFGSGTRLTVV.

There are a few counts of this clone. The read ends 3 residues before the CDR3 terminus; that terminus is restored from the germline J gene. The rearrangement joins TRBV7-9 to TRBJ2-1, with D maybe TRBD2 (5 bases). CDR1 SEHNR and CDR2 FQNEAQ come from the germline V gene (reference sequence). This CDR3 spans 15 amino acids. V shed 3 bases and J shed 9 bases, with 18 bases lying between them. Incomplete CDR3 DNA: TGTGCCAGCAGCTTCGATGGACTGGGCCCCGGTGAG. As protein: CASSFDGLGPGE. The entire CDR3 reads CASSFDGLGPGEQFF. Supplemented by reference TRBV7-9 and TRBJ2-1, the full variable domain reads DTGVSQNPRHKITKRGQNVTFRCDPISEHNRLYWYRQTLGQGPEFLTYFQNEAQLEKSRLLSDRFSAERPKGSFSTLEIQRTEQGDSAMYLCASSFDGLGPGEQFFGPGTRLTVL.

This clone was seen a handful of times. The junction departs from germline at one end; a sequencing error may be responsible. The read terminates 3 residues ahead of where the CDR3 ends, so the germline J gene completes it. The genes are TRBV7-6 and TRBJ1-3, with TRBD1 matching over 8 bases. The germline gives CDR1 SGHVS, CDR2 FNYEAQ. This CDR3 region has 16 residues. CDR3 amino acids: CASNLGQGVAGNTIYF. CDR3 bases read: TGTGCCAGCAACTTAGGACAGGGAGTTGCTGGAAACACC.

Points on this clone: The read ends 3 residues early relative to the CDR3; the germline J gene fills the gap. The chain couples TRBV18 to TRBJ2-7, with TRBD1 matching over 9 bases. V dropped 3 bases and J dropped 5; count of bases not matched to a gene: 14. CDR1 is KGHSH and CDR2 is LQKENI in the germline V gene. The CDR3 consists of 17 residues. The CDR3: CASSPFARGTGRNEQYF. The DNA read from the CDR3 is TGTGCCAGCTCACCCTTCGCCCGCGGGACAGGGAGGAACGAG.

As to this clone: Read sequence stops 3 residues before the CDR3 end, and the germline J gene provides the missing end. This sequence joins TRBV30 and TRBJ1-4, with no clear D. Per the germline V gene, CDR1 is GTSNPN and CDR2 is SVGIG (reference sequence). Trimming took 5 bases from V and 4 from J, leaving 14 bases between them. The CDR3 has 14 residues. CDR3 bases read: TGTGCCTGGTCCGGGGTTCTCGGTAATGAAAAA. Translating it yields CAWSGVLGNEK. The entire CDR3 protein reads CAWSGVLGNEKLFF.

In this sample, this clone is medium-sized. From the germline J gene comes the end of the CDR3, since the read stops 3 residues before it. The J gene is TRBJ2-1, the V gene TRBV5-1; TRBD2 agrees at 7 bases. The CDR3 totals 14 residues. The trim removed 6 bases at V and 6 bases at J, leaving 9 bases unmatched. Germline V gives CDR1 SGHRS, CDR2 YFSETQ. The CDR3 sequence: CASIMGPGGNEQFF. CDR3 bases read: TGCGCCAGCATAATGGGGCCGGGGGGCAATGAG.

Details on this clone: Coverage ceases 3 residues before the CDR3 finishes, and the germline J gene fills in the end. This chain links TRBV7-9 with TRBJ2-2; unclear D gene. The CDR3 length is 13 residues. Looked up from germline, CDR1 is SEHNR and CDR2 is FQNEAQ (reference sequence). The ends were cut back, 1 base at V and 6 bases at J, with 6 bases in the middle. The CDR3 loop reads CASSLVFSGELFF. The CDR3 DNA, read in part, is TGTGCCAGCAGCTTAGTATTTTCCGGGGAG.

Comments on this clone: The read stops 3 residues short of the end of the CDR3; the missing end is completed from the germline J gene. V usage is TRBV7-3 and J usage is TRBJ2-6; D not certain. V dropped 0 bases and J dropped 1 base, with 16 bases sitting between them. This CDR3 spans 19 amino acids. Germline CDR1 SGHTA, CDR2 FQGTGA. The covered CDR3 bases are TGTGCCAGCAGCTTAACGAAAGGCGGAGTAGGATCTGGGGCCAACGTC. This sequence encodes CASSLTKGGVGSGANV. The CDR3 in its entirety is CASSLTKGGVGSGANVLTF.

This clone was counted ten times or more. The read ends 3 residues early relative to the CDR3; the germline J gene fills the gap. The V call is TRBV29-1, the J call TRBJ1-5; weak D call: TRBD1 (6 bases). The CDR3 loop spans 14 amino acids. Germline values: CDR1 SQVTM, CDR2 ANQGSEA. V shed 6 bases and J shed 4 bases, with 16 bases lying between them. The covered CDR3 bases are TGCAGCGTGAAATTTGCAGGGGATAATCAGCCC. Protein: CSVKFAGDNQP. The full CDR3 sequence reads CSVKFAGDNQPQHF.

Only a few counts were recorded for this clone. CDR3 loop: CAWTPGTSSGANVLTF. CDR3 bases read: TGTGCCTGGACCCCCGGGACTTCCTCTGGGGCCAACGTC. The genes are TRBV30 and TRBJ2-6; possible D gene TRBD2, 6 bases. Coverage ceases 3 residues before the CDR3 finishes, and the germline J gene fills in the end. Germline CDR1 GTSNPN, CDR2 SVGIG (reference sequence). The CDR3 extends over 16 amino acids. Trimming took off 4 bases at V and 0 bases at J, with 13 bases between the two ends. Full variable domain (outside the CDR3, taken from reference TRBV30 and TRBJ2-6): SQTIHQWPATLVQPVGSPLSLECTVEGTSNPNLYWYRQAAGRGLQLLFYSVGIGQISSEVPQNLSASRPQDRQFILSSKKLLLSDSGFYLCAWTPGTSSGANVLTFGAGSRLTVL.

This clone showed up just a few times. The CDR3 goes on 3 residues after the read ends, and that part is filled in from the germline J gene. The chain has TRBV6-2 or TRBV6-3 and TRBJ2-7; TRBD1 aligns across 7 bases. The trim removed 6 bases at V and 6 bases at J, leaving 5 bases unmatched. CDR1 MNHEY and CDR2 SVGEGT come from the germline V gene. This CDR3 comprises 12 residues. The CDR3 region is CASRTNRGEQYF. CDR3 DNA (partial): TGTGCCAGCAGGACGAACAGGGGCGAG.

As regards this clone: The sequenced fragment ends 3 residues before the CDR3 boundary, so the rest is inferred from the germline J gene. The chain combines TRBV11-2 with TRBJ2-1; possible D gene TRBD1, 6 bases. CDR3 size: 14 residues. From germline, CDR1 is SGHAT and CDR2 FQNNGV. V lost 5 bases to trimming and J lost 1 base, with 9 bases between them. Incomplete CDR3 DNA: TGTGCCAGCAGCCCACAGGGATCCTACAATGAG. Residues: CASSPQGSYNE. The whole CDR3 protein is CASSPQGSYNEQFF.

This clone was observed a handful of times. The CDR3 end is not reached by the read, which stops 3 residues before it; the germline J gene fills it in. V and J are TRBV25-1 and TRBJ2-1; 13 bases are a match to TRBD2. This CDR3 has 14 residues. Losses at the gene ends were 8 bases for V and 5 bases for J; bases not matched to a gene: 3. CDR1 MGHDK and CDR2 SYGVNS come from the germline V gene. CDR3 region: CASATSGGNNEQFF. CDR3 DNA (partial): TGTGCCAGCGCGACTAGCGGGGGGAACAATGAG.

Regarding this clone: The CDR3 is cut off 3 residues early in the read; its end comes from the germline J gene. The rearrangement uses TRBV2 and TRBJ1-2; 9 bases agree with TRBD1. Germline V gene sequence: CDR1 SNHLY, CDR2 FYNNEI. V lost 4 bases, J lost 2 bases, and 8 bases stayed unmatched. The CDR3 has 16 amino acids. Partial CDR3 DNA: TGTGCCAGCAGTGTGAGACCGGGACAGGGCAACTATGGC. Its protein product is CASSVRPGQGNYG. The entire CDR3 protein reads CASSVRPGQGNYGYTF.

Concerning this clone: The CDR3 end falls 3 residues outside the read, so it is completed with the germline J gene. The rearrangement uses TRBV7-6 and TRBJ2-5, with D perhaps TRBD2 (6 bases). Looked up from germline, CDR1 is SGHVS and CDR2 is FNYEAQ. The CDR3 spans 17 residues. Trimming took off 1 base at V and 3 bases at J, with 18 bases between the two ends. The CDR3 DNA, read in part, is TGTGCCAGCAGCTTAGTCAGCTTAAGGGGCGGGGAAGAGACC. Encoded protein: CASSLVSLRGGEET. The entire CDR3 protein is CASSLVSLRGGEETQYF.

The sample holds many counts of this clone. The read halts 3 residues ahead of the CDR3 end, with the missing end drawn from the germline J gene. The chain recombines TRBV6-2 or TRBV6-3 with TRBJ2-3, with 14 positions matching TRBD2. Germline V gives CDR1 MNHEY, CDR2 SVGEGT. The CDR3 consists of 16 residues. Trimming removed 5 bases from V and 1 base from J; junction bases left unmatched: 2. CDR3 DNA (partial): TGTGCCAGCAGTGTGGGACTAGCGGGGGGCACAGATACG. Its protein is CASSVGLAGGTDT. The full CDR3 protein reads CASSVGLAGGTDTQYF.

This clone was seen a few times. The read ends 3 residues early relative to the CDR3; the germline J gene fills the gap. This chain joins TRBV7-3 and TRBJ2-2; D is perhaps TRBD2 (5 bases). V lost 1 base and J lost 5, with 14 bases in between. CDR3 length equals 16 residues. Germline assignment: CDR1 SGHTA and CDR2 FQGTGA. The DNA read from the CDR3 is TGTGCCAGCAGCTTAAACGGAGGCGGGCTAACCGGGGAG. The encoded protein is CASSLNGGGLTGE. The whole CDR3 sequence reads CASSLNGGGLTGELFF.

Note on this clone: The read ends 3 residues early relative to the CDR3; the germline J gene fills the gap. The chain carries TRBV6-2 or TRBV6-3 and TRBJ1-2; 9 nucleotides align to TRBD1. Trimming at V came to 6 bases and at J to 2 bases, leaving 4 bases not matched to a gene. The germline gives CDR1 MNHEY, CDR2 SVGEGT. This CDR3 contains 14 residues. CDR3 protein: CASSRGQGNYGYTF. The covered CDR3 bases are TGTGCCAGCAGCCGGGGACAGGGAAACTATGGC.

The CDR3 is CASSIQGGNTIYF. The part of the CDR3 DNA that was read is TGTGCCAGCAGCATACAGGGGGGAAACACC. The chain uses TRBV7-9 and TRBJ1-3; the match to TRBD1 covers 7 bases. The CDR3 end falls 3 residues outside the read, so it is completed with the germline J gene. In germline, CDR1 is SEHNR, CDR2 FQNEAQ (reference sequence). The CDR3 runs 13 residues. J lost 4 bases, V lost 5 bases, and 2 bases had no gene match. The whole variable domain, remainder taken from reference TRBV7-9 and TRBJ1-3, is DTGVSQNPRHKITKRGQNVTFRCDPISEHNRLYWYRQTLGQGPEFLTYFQNEAQLEKSRLLSDRFSAERPKGSFSTLEIQRTEQGDSAMYLCASSIQGGNTIYFGEGSWLTVV.

CDR3 sequence reads: CASSAGQTNTEAFF. Incomplete CDR3 DNA: TGTGCCAGCAGCGCGGGACAGACGAACACTGAA. The chain combines TRBV7-6 with TRBJ1-1; 7 positions match TRBD1. Read sequence stops 3 residues before the CDR3 end, and the germline J gene provides the missing end. The CDR3 is made up of 14 amino acids. V lost 5 bases, J lost 1 base, and 4 bases stayed unmatched. Germline loops: CDR1 SGHVS, CDR2 FNYEAQ.

This clone showed up just a few times. From the germline J gene comes the end of the CDR3, since the read stops 3 residues before it. This chain joins TRBV7-2 and TRBJ1-2; tentatively, D is TRBD1 (5 bases). This CDR3 is 14 amino acids long. Trimming took off 1 base at V and 4 bases at J, with 10 bases between the two ends. CDR1 and CDR2 (germline): SGHTA, FQGNSA. CDR3 DNA, as far as it was read: TGTGCCAGCAGCTTAGATTCCGGGGGCTATGGC. This gives the protein CASSLDSGGYG. The complete CDR3 protein is CASSLDSGGYGYTF.

This clone was counted a few times. The CDR3 is cut off 3 residues early in the read; its end comes from the germline J gene. The gene calls are TRBV18 and TRBJ2-3; 7 nucleotides agree with TRBD2. J gave up 2 bases and V 6 bases, and 5 bases lay outside the gene matches. From germline, CDR1 is KGHSH and CDR2 LQKENI. There are 14 residues in the CDR3. The part of the CDR3 DNA that was read is TGTGCCAGCTCCTCAGGGACTATCACAGATACG. Amino acid sequence: CASSSGTITDT. In full, the CDR3 is CASSSGTITDTQYF.

This clone was seen more than once but under ten times. Sequencing ends 3 residues short of the CDR3 end; the germline J gene provides the rest. The chain couples TRBV7-2 to TRBJ2-5, with D perhaps matching TRBD1 (6 bases). There are 13 residues in the CDR3. CDR1 and CDR2 from the germline V gene are SGHTA and FQGNSA. V was pared by 5 bases and J by 3 bases, with 10 bases between. The CDR3: CASSTYREETQYF. CDR3 DNA, as far as it was read: TGTGCCAGCAGCACCTACAGGGAAGAGACC.